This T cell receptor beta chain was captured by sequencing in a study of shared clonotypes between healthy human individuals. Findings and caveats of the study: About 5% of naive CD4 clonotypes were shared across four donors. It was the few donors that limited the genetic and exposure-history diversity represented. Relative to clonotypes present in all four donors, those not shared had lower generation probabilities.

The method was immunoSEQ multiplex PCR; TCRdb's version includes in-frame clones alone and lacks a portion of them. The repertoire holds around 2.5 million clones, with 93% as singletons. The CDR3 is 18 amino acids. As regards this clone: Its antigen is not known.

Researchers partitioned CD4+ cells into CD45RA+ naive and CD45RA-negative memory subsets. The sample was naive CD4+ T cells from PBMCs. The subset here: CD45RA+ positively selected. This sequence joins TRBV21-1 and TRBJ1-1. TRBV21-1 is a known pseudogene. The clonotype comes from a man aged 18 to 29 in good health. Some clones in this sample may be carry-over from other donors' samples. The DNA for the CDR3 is TGTGCCAGCCGAGTGATCACCCCGTTCGGACCATCGAACACTGAAGCTTTCTTT. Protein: CASRVITPFGPSNTEAFF.